What follows are 16 T cell receptor beta chains derived from one specimen sequenced in a study of cytomegalovirus exposure and HLA in healthy donors. Profiled with immunoSEQ multiplex PCR; TCRdb holds only in-frame clones, not every one. The table lists some 150,000 clones, 89% of them singletons. Sequencing input: PBMCs. These receptors were taken from a woman between 18 and 29 years old in good health and CMV-seropositive.

This chain links TRBV6-6 with TRBJ1-3; D uncertain. Germline-derived CDR1 and CDR2 are MNHNY and SVGAGI (reference sequence). CDR3 length: 16 residues. V was shortened by 2 bases and J by 0 bases, with 11 bases between the two germline ends. CDR3 region: CASSYGRGGSGNTIYF. In nucleotides, the CDR3 is TGTGCCAGCAGTTACGGGCGGGGAGGCTCTGGAAACACCATATATTTT.

This clone was found a few times. The chain couples TRBV9 to TRBJ1-4, with 8 bases fitting TRBD1. Germline lookup yields CDR1 SGDLS and CDR2 YYNGEE. V lost 4 bases to trimming and J lost 2 bases; unmatched junction nucleotides: 7. This CDR3 contains 16 residues. For the CDR3, the DNA is TGTGCCAGCAGCTCCAGCAGGGGGCTGACTAATGAAAAACTGTTTTTT. Amino acid sequence: CASSSSRGLTNEKLFF.

The chain has TRBV5-8 and TRBJ2-5; 10 bases map to TRBD1. Germline assignment: CDR1 SGHTS and CDR2 YDEGEE. The CDR3 covers 17 residues. V shed 0 bases and J 2 bases; nucleotides not matched to a gene: 7. The CDR3, as DNA: TGTGCCAGCAGCTTGGGTACCGGACAGGGGGTACAAGAGACCCAGTACTTC. Its protein product is CASSLGTGQGVQETQYF.

The CDR3 here is CASSPQGHEQYF. The CDR3 nucleotides are TGTGCCAGCTCACCTCAGGGGCACGAGCAGTACTTC. The rearrangement joins TRBV18 to TRBJ2-7, with D possibly TRBD1 on 6 matching bases. V dropped 3 bases and J dropped 5 bases, with 8 bases sitting between them. CDR3 length equals 12 residues. Germline lookup yields CDR1 KGHSH and CDR2 LQKENI.

J is TRBJ1-3 and V is TRBV7-9; a possible D gene is TRBD1 (5 bases). This CDR3 has 15 residues. The germline CDR1 and CDR2 sequences are SEHNR and FQNEAQ (reference sequence). The V and J ends lost 5 bases and 2 bases respectively, with 13 bases between them. The CDR3 DNA follows: TGTGCCAGCAGCCGTCCCAGCAGGGCTGGAAACACCATATATTTT. This gives the protein CASSRPSRAGNTIYF.

V and J are TRBV6-6 and TRBJ1-6; 7 bases match TRBD1. CDR1 is MNHNY and CDR2 is SVGAGI in the germline V gene (reference sequence). The V gene end was trimmed by 6 bases and the J gene end by 6 bases; junction bases not matched to a gene: 2. This CDR3 is built from 13 residues. CDR3 coding DNA: TGTGCCAGCAGAGGGACAGTTAATTCACCCCTCCACTTT. This codes for CASRGTVNSPLHF.

The rearrangement joins TRBV2 to TRBJ2-3, with TRBD2 matching 8 bases. Germline V CDR1 and CDR2: SNHLY, FYNNEI. The trim removed 9 bases at V and 1 base at J, leaving 9 bases unmatched. There are 15 residues in the CDR3. Here the CDR3 reads CASSLGSGGTDTQYF. DNA for the CDR3: TGTGCCAGTTCTTTAGGTAGCGGGGGCACAGATACGCAGTATTTT.

This chain links TRBV6-5 with TRBJ2-1; D unclear. Germline assignment: CDR1 MNHEY and CDR2 SVGAGI. This CDR3 has 12 residues. Trimming left V 2 bases short and J 6 bases short, with 5 bases between. The CDR3 protein is CASSYRGNEQFF. The CDR3 nucleotides read TGTGCCAGCAGTTACCGAGGCAATGAGCAGTTCTTC.

The rearrangement links TRBV25-1 to TRBJ2-1; 9 bases map to TRBD2. V was pared by 1 base and J by 9 bases, with 10 bases of the junction left unmatched. This CDR3 is 16 amino acids long. Germline V lookup: CDR1 MGHDK, CDR2 SYGVNS. The CDR3 loop reads CASSESGGGVWSEQFF. CDR3 in DNA: TGTGCCAGCAGTGAATCCGGCGGGGGGGTTTGGAGTGAGCAGTTCTTC.

In this sample, this clone turned up once. V usage is TRBV14 and J usage is TRBJ2-7, with TRBD1 identical over 10 bases. The CDR3 contains 16 residues. V gave up 1 base and J gave up 1 base; unmatched junction bases: 4. Germline assignment: CDR1 SGHDN and CDR2 FVKESK. The CDR3 loop is CASSQGPDRGSYEQYF. The CDR3 nucleotides are TGTGCCAGCAGCCAAGGGCCGGACAGGGGGTCCTACGAGCAGTACTTC.

The rearrangement uses TRBV28 and TRBJ1-2; TRBD1 matches 7 bases. The CDR3 sequence is 14 residues long. J gave up 4 bases and V 8 bases, and 10 bases lay outside the gene matches. Germline V gene sequence: CDR1 MDHEN, CDR2 SYDVKM. CDR3 residues: CASHTWSGGYGYTF. The CDR3 region has the DNA TGTGCCAGCCACACCTGGTCAGGGGGCTATGGCTACACCTTC.

Note on this clone: Its ends do not fully match the called genes, so a read error is possible. This chain uses TRBV7-7 with TRBJ2-1; TRBD2 agrees at 12 bases. The CDR3 extends over 15 amino acids. Germline V gene data show CDR1 as SSHAT and CDR2 as FNYEAQ (reference sequence). The CDR3 nucleotides read TGTGCTAGCAGCCTAGCGGGGGGGCCTTTGAGTGAGCAGTTCTTC. Its translation: CASSLAGGPLSEQFF. The full variable domain, with the rest looked up from reference TRBV7-7 and TRBJ2-1, is GAGVSQSPRYKVTKRGQDVTLRCDPISSHATLYWYQQALGQGPEFLTYFNYEAQPDKSGLPSDRFSAERPEGSISTLTIQRTEQRDSAMYRCASSLAGGPLSEQFFGPGTRLTVL.

This chain uses TRBV7-8 with TRBJ1-5; no firm D call. V was cut by 1 base and J by 2 bases, with 6 bases left in between. The germline CDR1 and CDR2 sequences are SGHVS and FQNEAQ. The CDR3 spans 14 residues. DNA of the CDR3: TGTGCCAGCAGCTTAGTCCAGGGCAATCAGCCCCAGCATTTT. This codes for CASSLVQGNQPQHF.

This clone has a single count. The V gene is TRBV6-5, the J gene TRBJ1-4; D is perhaps TRBD1 (5 bases). Germline V gene data show CDR1 as MNHEY and CDR2 as SVGAGI. V was cut by 2 bases and J by 5 bases, with 12 bases left in between. The CDR3 loop spans 15 amino acids. CDR3: CASSYEQGRNEKLFF. CDR3 bases: TGTGCCAGCAGTTACGAGCAGGGCCGCAATGAAAAACTGTTTTTT.

The chain is built from TRBV6-5 and TRBJ2-1; D call uncertain. V lost 2 bases to trimming and J lost 0 bases, with 8 bases between them. The germline CDR1 and CDR2 sequences are MNHEY and SVGAGI. The CDR3 totals 15 residues. Here the CDR3 DNA reads TGTGCCAGCAGTTACAGAACGAGCTCCTACAATGAGCAGTTCTTC. Encoded protein: CASSYRTSSYNEQFF.

V and J are TRBV5-4 and TRBJ1-2; D might be TRBD1 (5 bases). The V and J ends lost 8 bases and 4 bases respectively, with 15 bases between them. The CDR3 sequence is 13 residues long. Germline loops: CDR1 SGHNT, CDR2 YYREEE (reference sequence). CDR3 coding DNA: TGTGCCAGTAGCGGGGGGGAGGGCTATGGCTACACCTTC. It encodes CASSGGEGYGYTF.